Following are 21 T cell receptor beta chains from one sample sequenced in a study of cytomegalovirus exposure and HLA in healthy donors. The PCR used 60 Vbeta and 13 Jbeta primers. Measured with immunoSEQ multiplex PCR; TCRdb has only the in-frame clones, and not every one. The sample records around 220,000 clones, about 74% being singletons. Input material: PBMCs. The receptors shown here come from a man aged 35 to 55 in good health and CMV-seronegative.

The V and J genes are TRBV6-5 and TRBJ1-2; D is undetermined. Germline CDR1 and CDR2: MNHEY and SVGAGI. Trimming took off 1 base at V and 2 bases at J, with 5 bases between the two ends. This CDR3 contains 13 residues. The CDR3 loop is CASSYLQNYGYTF. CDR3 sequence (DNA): TGTGCCAGCAGTTACTTACAGAACTATGGCTACACCTTC.

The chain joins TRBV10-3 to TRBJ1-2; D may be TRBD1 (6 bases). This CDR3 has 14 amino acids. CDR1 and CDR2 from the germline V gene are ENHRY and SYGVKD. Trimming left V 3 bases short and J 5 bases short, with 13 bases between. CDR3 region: CAISDKGVEYGYTF. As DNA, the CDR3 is TGTGCCATCAGTGATAAGGGGGTAGAATATGGCTACACCTTC.

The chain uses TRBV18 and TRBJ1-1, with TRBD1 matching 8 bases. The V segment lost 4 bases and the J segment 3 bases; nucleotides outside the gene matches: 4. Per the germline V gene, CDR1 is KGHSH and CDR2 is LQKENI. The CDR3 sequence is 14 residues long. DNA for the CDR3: TGTGCCAGCTCACGCCAGGGGGCCGACACTGAAGCTTTCTTT. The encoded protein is CASSRQGADTEAFF.

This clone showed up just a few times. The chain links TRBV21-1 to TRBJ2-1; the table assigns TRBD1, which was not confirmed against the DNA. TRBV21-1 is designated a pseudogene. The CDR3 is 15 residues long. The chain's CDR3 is CASTLRGHPYNEQFF. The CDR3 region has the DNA TGTGCCAGCACCCTTAGGGGGCACCCTTACAATGAGCAGTTCTTC.

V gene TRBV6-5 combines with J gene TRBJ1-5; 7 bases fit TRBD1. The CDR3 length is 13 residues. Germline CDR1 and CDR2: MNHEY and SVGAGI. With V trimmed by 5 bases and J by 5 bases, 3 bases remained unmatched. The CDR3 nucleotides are TGTGCCAGCAGTCAGGGGGTGGATCAGCCCCAGCATTTT. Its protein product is CASSQGVDQPQHF.

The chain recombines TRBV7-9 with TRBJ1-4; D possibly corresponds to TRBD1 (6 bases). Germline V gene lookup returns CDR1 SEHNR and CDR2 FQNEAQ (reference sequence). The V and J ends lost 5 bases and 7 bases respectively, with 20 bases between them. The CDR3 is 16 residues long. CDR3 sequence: CASSPTGAGAGEKLFF. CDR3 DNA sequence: TGTGCCAGCAGCCCCACTGGGGCAGGGGCGGGTGAAAAACTGTTTTTT.

The DNA of the CDR3 is TGTGCCAGCAGTTTCGGGACAGGGGTAAATCAGCCCCAGCATTTT. Protein product: CASSFGTGVNQPQHF. This chain uses TRBV7-6 with TRBJ1-5; 10 positions match TRBD1. Germline V gives CDR1 SGHVS, CDR2 FNYEAQ. The CDR3 has 15 residues. After removal of 6 bases from V and 4 bases from J, the junction contained 6 bases not matched to a gene.

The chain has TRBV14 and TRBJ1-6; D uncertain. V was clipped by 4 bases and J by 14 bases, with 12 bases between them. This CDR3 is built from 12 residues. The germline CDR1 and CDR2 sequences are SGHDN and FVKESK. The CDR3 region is CASSRAHQALHF. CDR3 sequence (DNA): TGTGCCAGCAGCCGAGCTCATCAAGCCCTCCACTTT.

CDR3 sequence reads: CASSQTSGANTGELFF. DNA for the CDR3: TGCGCCAGCTCCCAGACTAGCGGGGCTAACACCGGGGAGCTGTTTTTT. This chain connects TRBV5-1 to TRBJ2-2, with 11 bases matching TRBD2. The CDR3 consists of 16 residues. The germline CDR1 and CDR2 sequences are SGHRS and YFSETQ. The trim removed 7 bases at V and 2 bases at J, leaving 7 bases unmatched.

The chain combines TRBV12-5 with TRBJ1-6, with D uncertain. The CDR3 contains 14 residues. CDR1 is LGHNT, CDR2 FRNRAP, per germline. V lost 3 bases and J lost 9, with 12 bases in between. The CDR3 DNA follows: TGTGCTAGTGGTTTTGCGGGCGGTGGTTCACCCCTCCACTTT. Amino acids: CASGFAGGGSPLHF.

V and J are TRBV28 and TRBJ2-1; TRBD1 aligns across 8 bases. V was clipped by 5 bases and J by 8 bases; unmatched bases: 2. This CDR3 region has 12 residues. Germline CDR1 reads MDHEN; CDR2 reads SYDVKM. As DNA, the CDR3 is TGTGCCAGCAGTACACAGGGGGATGAGCAGTTCTTC. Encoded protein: CASSTQGDEQFF. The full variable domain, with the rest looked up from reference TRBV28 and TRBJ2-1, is DVKVTQSSRYLVKRTGEKVFLECVQDMDHENMFWYRQDPGLGLRLIYFSYDVKMKEKGDIPEGYSVSREKKERFSLILESASTNQTSMYLCASSTQGDEQFFGPGTRLTVL.

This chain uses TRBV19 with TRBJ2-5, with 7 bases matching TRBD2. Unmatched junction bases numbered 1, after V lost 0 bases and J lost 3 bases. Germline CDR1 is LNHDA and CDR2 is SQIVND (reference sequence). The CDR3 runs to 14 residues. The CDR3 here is CASSIEGGKETQYF. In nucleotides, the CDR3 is TGTGCCAGTAGTATAGAGGGGGGGAAAGAGACCCAGTACTTC.

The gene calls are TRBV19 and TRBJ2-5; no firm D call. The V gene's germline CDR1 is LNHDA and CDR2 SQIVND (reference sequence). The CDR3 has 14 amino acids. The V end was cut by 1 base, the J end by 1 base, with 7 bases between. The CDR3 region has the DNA TGTGCCAGTAGTATAGGGGCCATCCAAGAGACCCAGTACTTC. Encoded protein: CASSIGAIQETQYF.

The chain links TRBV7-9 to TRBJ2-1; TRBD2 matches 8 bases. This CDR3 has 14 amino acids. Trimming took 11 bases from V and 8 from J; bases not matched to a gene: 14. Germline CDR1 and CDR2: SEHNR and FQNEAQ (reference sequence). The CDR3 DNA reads TGTGCCGCTCGGGTGGGGACTAGTCATGATGAGCAGTTCTTC. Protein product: CAARVGTSHDEQFF.

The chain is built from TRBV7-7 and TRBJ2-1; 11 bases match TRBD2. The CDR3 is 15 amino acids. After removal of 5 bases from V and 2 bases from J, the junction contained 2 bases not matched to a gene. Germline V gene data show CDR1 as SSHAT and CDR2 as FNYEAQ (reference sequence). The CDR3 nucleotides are TGTGCCAGCAGCCAACTAGCGGGAGCCTACAATGAGCAGTTCTTC. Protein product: CASSQLAGAYNEQFF.

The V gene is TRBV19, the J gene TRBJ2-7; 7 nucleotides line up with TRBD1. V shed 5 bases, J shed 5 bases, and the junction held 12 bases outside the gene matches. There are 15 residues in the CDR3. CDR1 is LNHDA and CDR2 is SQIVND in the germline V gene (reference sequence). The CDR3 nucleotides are TGTGCCAGTAGTGTGGGACAGACCATCCTTGACGAGCAGTACTTC. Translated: CASSVGQTILDEQYF.

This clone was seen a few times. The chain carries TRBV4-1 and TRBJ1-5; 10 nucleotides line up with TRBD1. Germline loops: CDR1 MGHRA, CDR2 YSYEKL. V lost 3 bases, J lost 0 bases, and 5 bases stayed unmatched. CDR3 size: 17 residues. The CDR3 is CASSHGTGVNSNQPQHF. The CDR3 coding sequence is TGCGCCAGCAGCCATGGGACAGGGGTGAATAGCAATCAGCCCCAGCATTTT.

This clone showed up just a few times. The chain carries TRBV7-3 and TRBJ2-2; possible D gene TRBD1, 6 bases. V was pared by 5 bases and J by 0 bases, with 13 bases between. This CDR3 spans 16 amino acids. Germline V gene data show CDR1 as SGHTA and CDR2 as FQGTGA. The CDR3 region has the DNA TGTGCCAGCAGCCTAAAGACAGGAGCGAACACCGGGGAGCTGTTTTTT. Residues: CASSLKTGANTGELFF.

Here the CDR3 DNA reads TGTGCCAGCAGATCGACAGGGGGCGCGACCGGGGAGCTGTTTTTT. It specifies CASRSTGGATGELFF. The chain is built from TRBV7-2 and TRBJ2-2; TRBD1 agrees at 10 bases. Trimming took 6 bases from V and 5 from J; bases not matched to a gene: 6. From germline, CDR1 is SGHTA and CDR2 FQGNSA. The CDR3 sequence is 15 residues long.

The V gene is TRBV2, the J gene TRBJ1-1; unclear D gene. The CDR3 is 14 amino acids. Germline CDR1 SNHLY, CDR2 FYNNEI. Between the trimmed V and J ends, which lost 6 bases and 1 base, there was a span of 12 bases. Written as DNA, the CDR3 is TGTGCCAGCAGAGTAGTTACAGCGAACACTGAAGCTTTCTTT. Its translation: CASRVVTANTEAFF.

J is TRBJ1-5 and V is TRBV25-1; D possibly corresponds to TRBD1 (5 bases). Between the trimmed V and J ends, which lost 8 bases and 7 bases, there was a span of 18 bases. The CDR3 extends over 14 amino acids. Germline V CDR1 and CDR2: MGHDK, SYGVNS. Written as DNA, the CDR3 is TGTGCCAGCCAGGGCTGGGGTCAGGGACAGCCCCAGCATTTT. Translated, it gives CASQGWGQGQPQHF.